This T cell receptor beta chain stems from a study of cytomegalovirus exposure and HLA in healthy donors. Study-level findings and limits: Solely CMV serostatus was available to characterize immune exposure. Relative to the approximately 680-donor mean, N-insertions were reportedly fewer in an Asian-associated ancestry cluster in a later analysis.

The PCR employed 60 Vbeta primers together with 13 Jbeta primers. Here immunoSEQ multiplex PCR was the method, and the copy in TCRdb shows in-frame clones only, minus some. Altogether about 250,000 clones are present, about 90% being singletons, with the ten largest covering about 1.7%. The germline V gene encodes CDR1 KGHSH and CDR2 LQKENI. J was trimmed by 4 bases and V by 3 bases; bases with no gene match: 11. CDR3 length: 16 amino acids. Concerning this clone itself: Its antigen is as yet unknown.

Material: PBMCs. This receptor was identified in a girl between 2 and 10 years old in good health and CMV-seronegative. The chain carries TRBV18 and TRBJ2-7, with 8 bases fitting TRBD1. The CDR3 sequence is CASSPKRTGLGYEQYF. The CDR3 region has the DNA TGTGCCAGCTCACCCAAACGGACAGGGCTTGGTTACGAGCAGTACTTC.